These 3 T cell receptor beta chains were all obtained from the same sample, sequenced in a study of blood T cell repertoires in COVID-19. Only in-frame clones appear in the TCRdb table, and some are missing; sequencing was by immunoSEQ multiplex PCR. The sample lists roughly 300,000 clones; roughly nine tenths were seen once. Sequenced sample: peripheral blood. Receptors were obtained from a woman younger than 45 with COVID-19, enrolled during active disease.

In its sample, this clone was seen a few times. The V gene is TRBV5-5, the J gene TRBJ2-1; 10 nucleotides match TRBD2. The V gene's germline CDR1 is SGHKS and CDR2 YYEKEE (reference sequence). V trimming: 3 bases; J trimming: 6 bases; junction bases outside the gene matches: 3. The CDR3 has 14 amino acids. CDR3 amino acids: CASSSGTSANEQFF. The CDR3 region has the DNA TGTGCCAGCAGCTCCGGGACTAGCGCCAATGAGCAGTTCTTC.

This chain links TRBV10-3 with TRBJ1-1, with TRBD1 identical over 8 bases. The CDR3 spans 14 residues. J was trimmed by 1 base and V by 4 bases; bases with no gene match: 2. Germline CDR1 reads ENHRY; CDR2 reads SYGVKD. For the CDR3, the DNA is TGTGCCATCAGTGCAGGACAGGGGAACACTGAAGCTTTCTTT. Its protein is CAISAGQGNTEAFF.

This chain joins TRBV10-2 and TRBJ2-5; D not resolved. V was clipped by 4 bases and J by 5 bases, with 8 bases between them. The CDR3 length is 12 residues. CDR1 and CDR2 (germline): WSHSY, SAAADI. The CDR3 DNA reads TGCGCCAGCAGTGCTTTGAGGGAGACCCAGTACTTC. Translation: CASSALRETQYF.